These 22 T cell receptor beta chains share one sample of origin, sequenced in a study of blood T cell repertoires in COVID-19. The protocol was immunoSEQ multiplex PCR, while the TCRdb copy is restricted to in-frame clones and leaves out a portion. The sample has 50,000 or so clones, approximately 80% seen once; the top ten hold about 18%. Sequencing was done on a sample of peripheral blood. Receptors originate from a human donor with active or convalescent COVID-19. The donor label of this sample is uncertain.

This chain links TRBV9 with TRBJ2-2; maybe TRBD1 (5 bases). Germline V CDR1 and CDR2: SGDLS, YYNGEE. CDR3 length: 19 residues. The V end lost 0 bases, the J end lost 1 base, and 19 bases lay between the germline ends. CDR3: CASSVGLGVFAENTGELFF. The CDR3 DNA reads as TGTGCCAGCAGCGTAGGGCTAGGGGTTTTCGCGGAGAACACCGGGGAGCTGTTTTTT.

The V gene is TRBV5-1, the J gene TRBJ2-5, with 11 bases that match TRBD1. Germline loops: CDR1 SGHRS, CDR2 YFSETQ. The CDR3 length is 15 residues. V shed 5 bases, J shed 2 bases, and the junction held 5 bases outside the gene matches. The CDR3 reads CASSRGQGGQETQYF. DNA of the CDR3: TGCGCCAGCAGTCGGGGACAGGGGGGTCAAGAGACCCAGTACTTC.

The chain is built from TRBV4-3 and TRBJ2-5, with TRBD2 matching 7 bases. Germline V CDR1 and CDR2: LGHNA, YSLEER. The CDR3 consists of 16 residues. V dropped 1 base and J dropped 4; count of bases not matched to a gene: 9. The CDR3 DNA follows: TGCGCCAGCAGCCAAGCCCGGTGGGGCGGGGGAGAGACCCAGTACTTC. Protein product: CASSQARWGGGETQYF.

This clone was counted a few times. The rearrangement links TRBV29-1 to TRBJ2-2, with 11 bases lining up with TRBD2. Germline V lookup: CDR1 SQVTM, CDR2 ANQGSEA. The CDR3 spans 15 residues. The V segment lost 3 bases and the J segment 2 bases; nucleotides outside the gene matches: 2. The CDR3 DNA reads TGCAGCGTTGAGACTAGCGGGATAAACACCGGGGAGCTGTTTTTT. Its translation: CSVETSGINTGELFF.

This sequence joins TRBV6-6 and TRBJ2-3; D may be TRBD1 (6 bases). The length of the CDR3 is 15 residues. Trimming took off 4 bases at V and 4 bases at J, with 15 bases between the two ends. Germline-derived CDR1 and CDR2 are MNHNY and SVGAGI (reference sequence). The CDR3 loop reads CASSFTGTIADTQYF. As DNA, the CDR3 is TGTGCCAGCAGTTTTACAGGGACCATCGCAGATACGCAGTATTTT.

DNA for the CDR3: TGCGCCAGCAGCCCTCAGGAGGGTGTAGGTGAAAAACTGTTTTTT. Translating gives CASSPQEGVGEKLFF. J is TRBJ1-4 and V is TRBV4-3; D unresolved. Trimming took off 4 bases at V and 7 bases at J, with 16 bases between the two ends. This CDR3 comprises 15 residues. Looked up from germline, CDR1 is LGHNA and CDR2 is YSLEER.

The V and J genes are TRBV3-1 (or the pseudogene TRBV3-2) and TRBJ1-5; a weak D match, TRBD1 (6 bases). CDR1 and CDR2 from the germline V gene are LGHDT and YNNKEL (reference sequence). The ends were cut back, 1 base at V and 4 bases at J, with 11 bases in the middle. This CDR3 has 15 residues. As DNA, the CDR3 is TGTGCCAGCAGCCAAGGAAGCAGGGGTAATCAGCCCCAGCATTTT. Translating gives CASSQGSRGNQPQHF.

This chain connects TRBV11-3 to TRBJ2-2, with D perhaps TRBD2 (6 bases). V dropped 5 bases and J dropped 2 bases, with 12 bases sitting between them. The CDR3 length is 15 residues. The V gene's germline CDR1 is SGHNT and CDR2 YENEEA. The CDR3 loop is CASSHNGGNTGELFF. The CDR3 DNA follows: TGTGCCAGCAGCCACAACGGGGGTAACACCGGGGAGCTGTTTTTT.

This clone showed up just a few times. The chain links TRBV11-2 to TRBJ2-7, with D uncertain. The CDR3 has 11 residues. V was pared by 4 bases and J by 4 bases, with 5 bases between. Per the germline V gene, CDR1 is SGHAT and CDR2 is FQNNGV. CDR3 bases: TGTGCCAGCAGCTCCGGGTACGAGCAGTACTTC. Translating gives CASSSGYEQYF. Based on the CDR3 plus reference TRBV11-2 and TRBJ2-7, the full variable domain is EAGVAQSPRYKIIEKRQSVAFWCNPISGHATLYWYQQILGQGPKLLIQFQNNGVVDDSQLPKDRFSAERLKGVDSTLKIQPAKLEDSAVYLCASSSGYEQYFGPGTRLTVT.

The chain recombines TRBV5-8 with TRBJ2-7, with 8 nucleotides matching TRBD2. J lost 0 bases, V lost 6 bases, and 11 bases had no gene match. CDR3 length equals 16 residues. Germline V gene lookup returns CDR1 SGHTS and CDR2 YDEGEE. The CDR3 sequence is CASNSLGGRTSYEQYF. The CDR3 region has the DNA TGTGCCAGCAATTCCCTGGGCGGGAGGACCTCCTACGAGCAGTACTTC.

V usage is TRBV2 and J usage is TRBJ2-1, with 8 positions matching TRBD2. V trimming: 2 bases; J trimming: 7 bases; junction bases outside the gene matches: 7. The CDR3 spans 15 residues. Per the germline V gene, CDR1 is SNHLY and CDR2 is FYNNEI. The CDR3 is CASSEISGKGNEQFF. Here the CDR3 DNA reads TGTGCCAGCAGTGAAATTAGCGGGAAAGGAAATGAGCAGTTCTTC.

The chain carries TRBV3-1 (or the pseudogene TRBV3-2) and TRBJ2-5, with 7 bases lining up with TRBD2. Looked up from germline, CDR1 is LGHDT and CDR2 is YNNKEL (reference sequence). The CDR3 loop spans 12 amino acids. Trimming took 10 bases from V and 4 from J; bases not matched to a gene: 6. In DNA form, the CDR3 reads TGTGCCACTGGGGGGGGTAGAGAGACCCAGTACTTC. This codes for CATGGGRETQYF.

The chain carries TRBV15 and TRBJ1-5; D may be TRBD1 (6 bases). Germline V gene data show CDR1 as LNHNV and CDR2 as YYDKDF (reference sequence). Deletions cut 6 bases from V and 4 bases from J, with 10 bases between. CDR3 length equals 13 residues. CDR3 in amino acids: CATSGGQNQPQHF. CDR3 nucleotide sequence: TGTGCCACCAGTGGGGGCCAGAATCAGCCCCAGCATTTT.

This clone has only a few counts. The gene calls are TRBV5-6 and TRBJ2-1; D perhaps matches TRBD2 (6 bases). The germline V and J ends were trimmed by 7 bases and 6 bases, with 20 bases remaining between them. Germline V gene lookup returns CDR1 SGHDT and CDR2 YYEEEE. This CDR3 comprises 15 residues. The CDR3 sequence: CASAIPGGNFNEQFF. The CDR3 coding sequence is TGTGCCAGCGCAATACCGGGCGGGAATTTCAATGAGCAGTTCTTC.

The chain carries TRBV18 and TRBJ2-7; 7 nucleotides line up with TRBD1. This CDR3 contains 15 residues. From germline, CDR1 is KGHSH and CDR2 LQKENI. J gave up 1 base and V 2 bases, and 5 bases lay outside the gene matches. CDR3 sequence reads: CASSPEGTVSYEQYF. The CDR3 nucleotides read TGTGCCAGCTCACCAGAGGGGACAGTTTCCTACGAGCAGTACTTC.

The chain is built from TRBV9 and TRBJ2-1; the match to TRBD2 covers 7 bases. V was pared by 3 bases and J by 6 bases, with 9 bases of the junction left unmatched. CDR1 SGDLS and CDR2 YYNGEE come from the germline V gene. The CDR3 totals 15 residues. The DNA of the CDR3 is TGTGCCAGCAGCGAGGGCGGGAGTTTGGTCAATGAGCAGTTCTTC. This encodes CASSEGGSLVNEQFF. The full variable domain, completed using reference TRBV9 and TRBJ2-1, is DSGVTQTPKHLITATGQRVTLRCSPRSGDLSVYWYQQSLDQGLQFLIQYYNGEERAKGNILERFSAQQFPDLHSELNLSSLELGDSALYFCASSEGGSLVNEQFFGPGTRLTVL.

The CDR3 region is CASTGAGGERGYTF. DNA for the CDR3: TGCGCCAGCACAGGGGCAGGGGGCGAGCGTGGCTACACCTTC. This sequence joins TRBV5-1 and TRBJ1-2; TRBD1 aligns across 8 bases. J was trimmed by 7 bases and V by 6 bases; bases with no gene match: 11. Germline lookup yields CDR1 SGHRS and CDR2 YFSETQ. This CDR3 has 14 residues.

The chain couples TRBV28 to TRBJ2-1, with D possibly being TRBD1 or TRBD2 (9 bases each). This CDR3 is 19 amino acids long. Germline V lookup: CDR1 MDHEN, CDR2 SYDVKM. V was shortened by 5 bases and J by 8 bases, with 31 bases between the two germline ends. CDR3 bases: TGTGCCAGCAGTCCCGGGACAGGGAAGTGGCGGGAGGGCCGGCATGAGCAGTTCTTC. Translation: CASSPGTGKWREGRHEQFF. Supplemented by reference TRBV28 and TRBJ2-1, the full variable domain reads DVKVTQSSRYLVKRTGEKVFLECVQDMDHENMFWYRQDPGLGLRLIYFSYDVKMKEKGDIPEGYSVSREKKERFSLILESASTNQTSMYLCASSPGTGKWREGRHEQFFGPGTRLTVL.

This clone was seen a single time. CDR3 sequence: CASSRGETGGVGYTF. The CDR3, as DNA: TGTGCCAGCAGCCGCGGGGAGACAGGGGGAGTTGGCTACACCTTC. This rearrangement joins TRBV11-2 to TRBJ1-2; 9 bases are a match to TRBD1. This CDR3 spans 15 amino acids. The V and J ends lost 5 bases and 7 bases, in that order; junction bases with no gene match: 11. The germline gives CDR1 SGHAT, CDR2 FQNNGV.

V usage is TRBV28 and J usage is TRBJ2-3; D is undetermined. The germline V and J ends were trimmed by 6 bases and 4 bases, with 11 bases remaining between them. Germline CDR1 and CDR2: MDHEN and SYDVKM. The CDR3 consists of 13 residues. The CDR3 loop reads CASRGPSPDTQYF. The CDR3 DNA is TGTGCCAGCAGGGGCCCATCTCCAGATACGCAGTATTTT.

The count of this clone is one. The J gene is TRBJ2-7, the V gene TRBV5-6; possible D gene TRBD2, 5 bases. Per the germline V gene, CDR1 is SGHDT and CDR2 is YYEEEE. V lost 4 bases to trimming and J lost 1 base, with 9 bases between them. The CDR3 loop spans 13 amino acids. The CDR3 loop reads CASSPSGSYEQYF. The CDR3 coding sequence is TGTGCCAGCAGCCCATCGGGGTCCTACGAGCAGTACTTC.

The rearrangement uses TRBV9 and TRBJ2-5; the match to TRBD1 covers 7 bases. Germline lookup yields CDR1 SGDLS and CDR2 YYNGEE. CDR3 length: 16 amino acids. Losses at the gene ends were 0 bases for V and 1 base for J; bases not matched to a gene: 6. The chain's CDR3 is CASSVEGQSLQETQYF. The CDR3 coding sequence is TGTGCCAGCAGCGTAGAGGGACAGAGCCTCCAAGAGACCCAGTACTTC.